Here is one TCR beta chain with its context. Its specificity is unknown. V was shortened by 8 bases and J by 9 bases, with 20 bases between the two germline ends. The CDR3 has 15 residues. Germline V lookup: CDR1 MDHEN, CDR2 SYDVKM. Profiled with immunoSEQ multiplex PCR; TCRdb holds only in-frame clones, not every one. The data hold 65,000 to 100,000 clones, with 93% observed a single time. The record originates from a study of cytomegalovirus exposure and HLA in healthy donors. Study findings and constraints: While the bulk of TCR sequences proved rare, some public TCRs turned up in many donors. Subsequent analysis found a tendency for first-cohort TCR clusters to co-occur within the 110 or so validation repertoires. The study put about 180 TCR beta chains on its list as cytomegalovirus-associated. Testing in vitro showed a few CMV-associated chains specific for CMV antigens.

The chain couples TRBV28 to TRBJ1-6; D is uncertain. Source material: PBMCs. The origin of this receptor is a woman aged 25-40 years in good health and CMV-seronegative. CDR3 amino acids: CASRRPGSPTSPLHF. The CDR3 DNA reads as TGTGCCAGCCGAAGGCCGGGATCACCTACTTCACCCCTCCACTTT.